What follows describes a single T cell receptor beta chain. Its antigen is not known. Sequenced patients had shown CD8+CD57+ cell expansion by flow cytometry. The diagnosis in all patients was severe acquired aplastic anemia. By the time of blood sampling, patients had still received no therapy. Genomic DNA constituted the template upon which TCR beta VDJ and CDR3 profiling was performed. TCRdb analysed the reads with MiXCR anew, one entry per CDR3 protein. Seen here are approximately 180,000 distinct CDR3 sequences, about three fifths observed once, and the top ten hold 42%. These data belong to a study of CD8+CD57+ T cells in acquired aplastic anemia. Across the whole study: Sorting CD4+ and CD8+ cells gave DNA averaging 3.2 ug. Study outcomes and limitations: Patients and controls were found to share 25 to 35 CD8+ CDR3 sequences.

The receptor comes from a human donor with aplastic anemia. Sequences were obtained from sorted CD4+, CD8+, or CD8+CD57+ T cells (not recorded which) from PBMCs.

Written as DNA, the CDR3 is TGTGCCAGCAGCTTGGCGAGGGAAAAACTGTTTTTT. It is translated as CASSLAREKLFF. The J gene is TRBJ1-4, the V gene TRBV5-6; D gene uncertain. Per the germline V gene, CDR1 is SGHDT and CDR2 is YYEEEE. V was shortened by 0 bases and J by 8 bases, with 5 bases between the two germline ends. The CDR3 has 12 residues.